The 20 T cell receptor beta chains listed next were all sequenced from one sample in a study of T cell responses to AZD1222 COVID-19 vaccine. Profiled with immunoSEQ multiplex PCR; TCRdb holds only in-frame clones, not every one. This sample yields approximately 130,000 clones, of which 92% are seen a single time; approximately 1% belongs to the top ten. Sequencing was performed on peripheral blood, taken on day 0 of AZD1222 vaccination. The receptors were gathered from an adult in good health.

The table lists this clone with a few counts. The chain has TRBV25-1 and TRBJ1-2, with D hard to call. Germline CDR1 is MGHDK and CDR2 is SYGVNS. CDR3 length: 13 residues. V lost 4 bases and J lost 1, with 7 bases in between. CDR3 in amino acids: CASSVGGNYGYTF. The CDR3 DNA sequence: TGTGCCAGCAGTGTTGGCGGTAACTATGGCTACACCTTC.

The rearrangement joins TRBV7-9 to TRBJ2-7; the D is unclear. Trimming stripped 1 base from V and 4 bases from J, with 8 bases between. This CDR3 contains 13 residues. The V gene's germline CDR1 is SEHNR and CDR2 FQNEAQ (reference sequence). DNA for the CDR3: TGTGCCAGCAGCTTAGACGGTGGGTACGAGCAGTACTTC. Translation: CASSLDGGYEQYF. Combining the CDR3 with reference TRBV7-9 and TRBJ2-7 gives the whole variable domain DTGVSQNPRHKITKRGQNVTFRCDPISEHNRLYWYRQTLGQGPEFLTYFQNEAQLEKSRLLSDRFSAERPKGSFSTLEIQRTEQGDSAMYLCASSLDGGYEQYFGPGTRLTVT.

V usage is TRBV2 and J usage is TRBJ2-3; D is possibly TRBD1 (5 bases). CDR1 is SNHLY, CDR2 FYNNEI, per germline. V was cut by 8 bases and J by 9 bases, with 21 bases left in between. The length of the CDR3 is 14 residues. The CDR3 spells CASSYQGREETQYF. As DNA, the CDR3 is TGTGCCAGCTCATACCAGGGCCGCGAGGAGACGCAGTATTTT.

The chain carries TRBV5-1 and TRBJ2-2; 7 bases agree with TRBD1. CDR3 size: 15 residues. J was trimmed by 4 bases and V by 4 bases; bases with no gene match: 7. Germline CDR1 is SGHRS and CDR2 is YFSETQ. The CDR3 spells CASSGRGPPTGELFF. The CDR3 nucleotides read TGCGCCAGCAGCGGAAGGGGGCCCCCCACCGGGGAGCTGTTTTTT.

This clone was recorded a few times. In nucleotides, the CDR3 is TGTGCCAGCAGCTTGTTTCAGGGACAACAGAACACCATATATTTT. It translates to CASSLFQGQQNTIYF. J is TRBJ1-3 and V is TRBV5-5; TRBD1 might be the D (6 bases). With 1 base removed from V and 7 bases from J, the gap between germline ends came to 15 bases. This CDR3 contains 15 residues. Germline V gene lookup returns CDR1 SGHKS and CDR2 YYEKEE (reference sequence).

The rearrangement links TRBV5-5 to TRBJ2-1; D might be TRBD2 (5 bases). Germline values: CDR1 SGHKS, CDR2 YYEKEE (reference sequence). This CDR3 has 15 amino acids. The V end lost 4 bases, the J end lost 2 bases, and 13 bases lay between the germline ends. The CDR3 here is CASSRSRDAYNEQFF. The CDR3 coding sequence is TGTGCCAGCAGCCGAAGCCGGGATGCCTACAATGAGCAGTTCTTC. The full variable domain, its missing parts supplied by reference TRBV5-5 and TRBJ2-1, is DAGVTQSPTHLIKTRGQQVTLRCSPISGHKSVSWYQQVLGQGPQFIFQYYEKEERGRGNFPDRFSARQFPNYSSELNVNALLLGDSALYLCASSRSRDAYNEQFFGPGTRLTVL.

The chain links TRBV3-1 (or the pseudogene TRBV3-2) to TRBJ1-6; 11 nucleotides align to TRBD1. Germline V lookup: CDR1 LGHDT, CDR2 YNNKEL (reference sequence). CDR3 length equals 14 residues. The ends lost 3 bases at V and 11 bases at J; junction bases unmatched: 3. DNA of the CDR3: TGTGCCAGCAGCCAGGGGACAGGGGGTACACCCCTCCACTTT. Protein sequence: CASSQGTGGTPLHF.

The rearrangement uses TRBV30 and TRBJ1-2; no reliable D call. There are 13 residues in the CDR3. Per germline, CDR1 GTSNPN and CDR2 SVGIG (reference sequence). Here the CDR3 DNA reads TGTGCTGTGGGTCCCTCCCGTAACTATGGCTACACCTTC. Amino acids: CAVGPSRNYGYTF.

V gene TRBV7-9 combines with J gene TRBJ1-2, with D tentatively TRBD1 (6 bases). V lost 2 bases and J 6 bases, leaving 16 bases between the germline ends. The CDR3 consists of 15 residues. The germline V gene has CDR1 SEHNR and CDR2 FQNEAQ (reference sequence). The chain's CDR3 is CASSLKGQGGHGYTF. The CDR3 DNA sequence: TGTGCCAGCAGCTTAAAGGGGCAAGGGGGTCATGGCTACACCTTC.

The V call is TRBV3-1 (or the pseudogene TRBV3-2), the J call TRBJ1-5, with 7 bases matching TRBD1. V dropped 4 bases and J dropped 1; count of bases not matched to a gene: 1. Germline V gene lookup returns CDR1 LGHDT and CDR2 YNNKEL (reference sequence). This CDR3 is built from 14 residues. The CDR3 region is CASSLQGSNQPQHF. In nucleotides, the CDR3 is TGTGCCAGCAGCCTACAGGGGAGCAATCAGCCCCAGCATTTT.

This rearrangement joins TRBV7-8 to TRBJ2-7; tentatively, D is TRBD1 (5 bases). The CDR3 has 14 amino acids. The V and J ends lost 6 bases and 4 bases respectively, with 16 bases between them. CDR1 is SGHVS and CDR2 is FQNEAQ in the germline V gene. The chain's CDR3 is CASSRPPRGYEQYF. CDR3 sequence (DNA): TGTGCCAGCAGTCGACCCCCAAGGGGTTACGAGCAGTACTTC. The whole variable domain, remainder taken from reference TRBV7-8 and TRBJ2-7, is GAGVSQSPRYKVAKRGQDVALRCDPISGHVSLFWYQQALGQGPEFLTYFQNEAQLDKSGLPSDRFFAERPEGSVSTLKIQRTQQEDSAVYLCASSRPPRGYEQYFGPGTRLTVT.

V is TRBV19 and J is TRBJ1-4; TRBD1 matches at 7 bases. Germline V gives CDR1 LNHDA, CDR2 SQIVND (reference sequence). The CDR3 extends over 13 amino acids. The junction had 10 bases not matched to a gene; V was cut back by 11 bases and J by 7 bases. CDR3 bases: TGTGCCGCGAGTCAGAACAGGGGTGAAAAACTGTTTTTT. Translating gives CAASQNRGEKLFF. Together with reference TRBV19 and TRBJ1-4, the CDR3 gives the full variable domain: DGGITQSPKYLFRKEGQNVTLSCEQNLNHDAMYWYRQDPGQGLRLIYYSQIVNDFQKGDIAEGYSVSREKKESFPLTVTSAQKNPTAFYLCAASQNRGEKLFFGSGTQLSVL.

This chain joins TRBV12-3 or TRBV12-4 and TRBJ1-4; D not resolved. CDR3 length: 11 residues. CDR3 bases: TGTGCGAGCGATCGCACTGAAAAACTGTTTTTT. Translated: CASDRTEKLFF.

This CDR3 is CASSLDRAGPTF. Here the CDR3 DNA reads TGTGCCAGCAGCTTAGATCGGGCTGGGCCCACCTTC. The chain uses TRBV7-8 and TRBJ1-2; no clear D gene. The V and J ends lost 1 base and 13 bases respectively, with 13 bases between them. There are 12 residues in the CDR3. Germline loops: CDR1 SGHVS, CDR2 FQNEAQ.

This clone was recorded a few times. This sequence joins TRBV15 and TRBJ1-3; D unclear. V dropped 2 bases and J dropped 0 bases, with 5 bases sitting between them. The CDR3 is 14 amino acids. Germline-derived CDR1 and CDR2 are LNHNV and YYDKDF (reference sequence). Here the CDR3 reads CATSRPSSGNTIYF. DNA for the CDR3: TGTGCCACCAGCAGACCATCCTCTGGAAACACCATATATTTT. Full variable domain (missing parts from reference TRBV15 and TRBJ1-3): DAMVIQNPRYQVTQFGKPVTLSCSQTLNHNVMYWYQQKSSQAPKLLFHYYDKDFNNEADTPDNFQSRRPNTSFCFLDIRSPGLGDTAMYLCATSRPSSGNTIYFGEGSWLTVV.

The chain couples TRBV18 to TRBJ2-1, with TRBD1 as a possible D gene (7 bases). The CDR3 runs to 15 residues. V lost 3 bases, J lost 5 bases, and 14 bases lay in between. Germline V lookup: CDR1 KGHSH, CDR2 LQKENI. The CDR3 region is CASSPTLRGDNEQFF. CDR3 bases: TGTGCCAGCTCACCCACTCTCAGGGGGGACAATGAGCAGTTCTTC.

The genes are TRBV12-5 and TRBJ1-2, with D possibly TRBD1 on 5 matching bases. This CDR3 is built from 14 residues. CDR1 is LGHNT, CDR2 FRNRAP, per germline. Deletions cut 2 bases from V and 8 bases from J, with 15 bases between. The CDR3 protein is CASGLSQGERGYTF. CDR3 bases: TGTGCTAGTGGTTTGAGCCAGGGAGAGAGGGGCTACACCTTC.

The V and J genes are TRBV30 and TRBJ1-4; no reliable D call. The CDR3 length is 14 residues. The germline V gene encodes CDR1 GTSNPN and CDR2 SVGIG (reference sequence). Trimming took 3 bases from V and 6 from J, leaving 14 bases between them. For the CDR3, the DNA is TGTGCCTGGAGGGCGGCGGGGAGTTATGAAAAACTGTTTTTT. This sequence encodes CAWRAAGSYEKLFF.

The chain couples TRBV7-9 to TRBJ2-7, with a possible D match to TRBD2 (6 bases). Trimming cost V 1 base and J 3 bases, with 16 bases left between them. The CDR3 runs to 16 residues. Germline loops: CDR1 SEHNR, CDR2 FQNEAQ (reference sequence). The CDR3 loop reads CASSLDPGLMIYEQYF. For the CDR3, the DNA is TGTGCCAGCAGCTTAGACCCGGGACTCATGATCTACGAGCAGTACTTC.

The V gene is TRBV6-5, the J gene TRBJ1-1; D is undetermined. The V gene's germline CDR1 is MNHEY and CDR2 SVGAGI. The V and J ends lost 7 bases and 4 bases respectively, with 19 bases between them. The length of the CDR3 is 15 residues. The CDR3 sequence is CASTPTSLRSTEAFF. The CDR3 DNA sequence: TGTGCCAGCACTCCTACCTCCCTGCGGTCCACTGAAGCTTTCTTT.